The 9 T cell receptor beta chains listed next were all sequenced from one sample in a study of cytomegalovirus exposure and HLA in healthy donors. The PCR ran on 60 Vbeta and 13 Jbeta primers. This table comes from immunoSEQ multiplex PCR, and its TCRdb copy is limited to in-frame clones, with some not included. The sample records 100,000 to 150,000 clones, about four fifths being singletons. Sequences were obtained from PBMCs. These receptors were obtained from a woman between 45 and 65 years old in good health and CMV-seropositive.

The chain couples TRBV30 to TRBJ2-6, with 9 bases aligning to TRBD2. The CDR3 spans 18 residues. V lost 4 bases and J lost 2; bases outside the gene matches: 12. CDR1 and CDR2 (germline): GTSNPN, SVGIG (reference sequence). CDR3 in amino acids: CAWKLGGRARAGANVLTF. The CDR3 nucleotides read TGTGCCTGGAAGCTGGGCGGGAGGGCCAGGGCTGGGGCCAACGTCCTGACTTTC.

The chain couples TRBV18 to TRBJ1-2; D remains ambiguous. In germline, CDR1 is KGHSH, CDR2 LQKENI. The CDR3 runs to 17 residues. Trimming removed 1 base at V and 4 bases at J, with 19 bases between. The CDR3 region is CASSPQLTERESYGYTF. The CDR3 DNA follows: TGTGCCAGCTCACCACAGTTAACGGAGCGGGAGTCCTATGGCTACACCTTC.

The chain recombines TRBV7-9 with TRBJ2-5; 8 bases align to TRBD2. V gave up 8 bases and J gave up 5 bases; unmatched junction bases: 1. The CDR3 extends over 11 amino acids. CDR1 and CDR2 (germline): SEHNR, FQNEAQ (reference sequence). CDR3 in DNA: TGTGCCAGCCGGGGGGGGGAGACCCAGTACTTC. It encodes CASRGGETQYF.

The chain is built from TRBV4-3 and TRBJ1-4, with TRBD1 as a possible D gene (5 bases). V dropped 5 bases and J dropped 6 bases, with 16 bases sitting between them. The germline V gene has CDR1 LGHNA and CDR2 YSLEER. The CDR3 has 15 amino acids. The CDR3 sequence is CASSSTSGVDEKLFF. CDR3 nucleotides: TGCGCCAGCAGCTCAACATCGGGGGTGGATGAAAAACTGTTTTTT.

This clone was seen once. V usage is TRBV18 and J usage is TRBJ1-2; D unresolved. This CDR3 contains 14 residues. Deletions cut 2 bases from V and 4 bases from J, with 11 bases between. Per germline, CDR1 KGHSH and CDR2 LQKENI. DNA for the CDR3: TGTGCCAGCTCACCATTGGAGGCTACCTATGGCTACACCTTC. It encodes CASSPLEATYGYTF.

The gene calls are TRBV5-6 and TRBJ2-4; D call uncertain. This CDR3 has 13 amino acids. The V and J ends lost 0 bases and 6 bases respectively, with 7 bases between them. Germline CDR1 is SGHDT and CDR2 is YYEEEE. The CDR3 reads CASSLGELNIQYF. The DNA for the CDR3 is TGTGCCAGCAGCTTGGGCGAATTAAACATTCAGTACTTC.

The chain combines TRBV10-3 with TRBJ2-3; 14 bases agree with TRBD2. The CDR3 extends over 15 amino acids. CDR1 is ENHRY and CDR2 is SYGVKD in the germline V gene. V lost 6 bases, J lost 5 bases, and 4 bases stayed unmatched. CDR3 sequence reads: CAIRPGLAGEDTQYF. The CDR3 DNA follows: TGTGCCATCAGACCGGGACTAGCGGGAGAAGATACGCAGTATTTT.

This chain joins TRBV5-1 and TRBJ2-5, with 8 bases that match TRBD1. CDR1 SGHRS and CDR2 YFSETQ come from the germline V gene. The CDR3 consists of 16 residues. V lost 0 bases to trimming and J lost 5 bases; unmatched junction nucleotides: 9. For the CDR3, the DNA is TGCGCCAGCAGCTTGGCTATACAGGGGGTCCAGGAGACCCAGTACTTC. It yields the protein CASSLAIQGVQETQYF.

This chain connects TRBV5-1 to TRBJ2-6; 9 bases are a match to TRBD1. The V segment lost 2 bases and the J segment 0 bases; nucleotides outside the gene matches: 3. Germline V gene lookup returns CDR1 SGHRS and CDR2 YFSETQ. The CDR3 is 17 residues long. The DNA of the CDR3 is TGCGCCAGCAGCTTAACAGGGGGCCTCTCTGGGGCCAACGTCCTGACTTTC. It specifies CASSLTGGLSGANVLTF.